This TCR beta chain appears in the sequencing data of a study of HIV-infected patients and healthy controls. The study, taken as a whole, reports: Comparisons were complicated because patients and controls had unequal numbers of distinct sequences. Slight age and sex differences between study cohorts did not explain the diversity differences. Untreated HIV+ repertoires had roughly threefold fewer distinct CDR3s and lower Shannon diversity than healthy controls.

J gave up 2 bases and V 5 bases, and 12 bases lay outside the gene matches. Germline CDR1 and CDR2: SGHNT and YENEEA. CDR3 length: 18 residues. Follow-up blood was drawn about 14 weeks, roughly three months, after antiretroviral therapy began. No cell fractionation was done, so the repertoire covers all unsorted peripheral blood T cells. There are a few counts of this clonotype. Its cognate antigen is unknown. About 480 ng RNA was reverse transcribed with alpha and beta constant-region primers. Using multiplexing indices, alpha and beta chain libraries were generated apart by chain-specific third strand synthesis. One primer pair amplified all rearrangements per chain; each cDNA got molecular barcodes. One entry per CDR3 protein, called by TCRdb with MiXCR from the 5' RACE reads. The data contain 6,500 to 10,000 distinct CDR3 sequences, roughly 9.4% of them singletons.

Sequencing was performed on blood, taken during antiretroviral therapy. The chain combines TRBV11-3 with TRBJ2-1; TRBD2 matches 10 bases. The TCR sequence derives from an adult with HIV infection. CDR3 nucleotide sequence: TGTGCCAGCAGCCCGGATCAACGGACTAGCGGCCCCTACAATGAGCAGTTCTTC. This codes for CASSPDQRTSGPYNEQFF.